What follows are 25 T cell receptor beta chains derived from one specimen sequenced in a study of T cell responses to AZD1222 COVID-19 vaccine. Here immunoSEQ multiplex PCR was the method, and the copy in TCRdb shows in-frame clones only, minus some. The sample has 130,000 to 150,000 clones, 70% to 90% seen once. Material: peripheral blood, obtained 28 days after the second dose of the MenACWY control vaccine. These receptors came from an adult who received the MenACWY meningococcal vaccine as a control.

The chain recombines TRBV5-1 with TRBJ2-2; D not resolved. Trimming removed 0 bases from V and 2 bases from J, with 5 bases in between. Germline V gene data show CDR1 as SGHRS and CDR2 as YFSETQ. The CDR3 is made up of 14 amino acids. In DNA, the CDR3 is TGCGCCAGCAGCTTGGACGGTAACACCGGGGAGCTGTTTTTT. Translation: CASSLDGNTGELFF.

The J gene is TRBJ1-2, the V gene TRBV5-4; D unresolved. CDR1 SGHNT and CDR2 YYREEE come from the germline V gene (reference sequence). The CDR3 length is 12 residues. The V end was cut by 6 bases, the J end by 2 bases, with 8 bases between. CDR3 region: CASTMDNYGYTF. The CDR3, as DNA: TGTGCCAGCACCATGGACAACTATGGCTACACCTTC.

The genes are TRBV11-2 and TRBJ1-1; unclear D gene. With 6 bases removed from V and 7 bases from J, the gap between germline ends came to 12 bases. Germline V gives CDR1 SGHAT, CDR2 FQNNGV. The CDR3 runs 12 residues. This CDR3 reads CASRRLHGEAFF. The CDR3 bases are TGTGCCAGCAGACGATTACACGGTGAAGCTTTCTTT.

The chain links TRBV11-3 to TRBJ2-1; TRBD2 agrees at 10 bases. This CDR3 is 16 amino acids long. V trimming: 3 bases; J trimming: 7 bases; junction bases outside the gene matches: 9. CDR1 and CDR2 (germline): SGHNT, YENEEA. This CDR3 reads CASSFWSGGAMNEQFF. The CDR3 DNA reads as TGTGCCAGCAGCTTTTGGAGCGGGGGGGCCATGAATGAGCAGTTCTTC.

V gene TRBV2 combines with J gene TRBJ1-1; a possible D gene is TRBD1 (5 bases). The CDR3 is 13 residues long. The germline V gene has CDR1 SNHLY and CDR2 FYNNEI. V gave up 7 bases and J gave up 6 bases, with 15 bases separating them. The DNA for the CDR3 is TGTGCCAGCAAGAATGAGGGGAGGCCTGAAGCTTTCTTT. It translates to CASKNEGRPEAFF.

The V and J genes are TRBV9 and TRBJ1-1; unclear D gene. V lost 3 bases and J lost 4, with 13 bases in between. Germline-derived CDR1 and CDR2 are SGDLS and YYNGEE. CDR3 length: 14 amino acids. CDR3 sequence reads: CASSGGALGTEAFF. CDR3 nucleotide sequence: TGTGCCAGCAGCGGAGGAGCCCTGGGCACTGAAGCTTTCTTT.

Here the CDR3 reads CATSRDGLATNEKLFF. The DNA of the CDR3 is TGTGCCACCAGCAGAGACGGACTTGCAACTAATGAAAAACTGTTTTTT. The chain employs TRBV15 and TRBJ1-4; no clear D gene. V was trimmed by 0 bases and J by 0 bases, leaving 8 bases between them. Germline V gene data show CDR1 as LNHNV and CDR2 as YYDKDF (reference sequence). CDR3 length: 16 amino acids.

V is TRBV9 and J is TRBJ1-4, with D unclear. Trimming shortened V by 3 bases and J by 4 bases, and 13 bases separated the two germline ends. Per the germline V gene, CDR1 is SGDLS and CDR2 is YYNGEE. The CDR3 contains 15 residues. DNA of the CDR3: TGTGCCAGCAGCGCGCAAGGCGGTGATAATGAAAAACTGTTTTTT. Protein sequence: CASSAQGGDNEKLFF.

In this sample, this clone turned up once. This chain links TRBV11-3 with TRBJ2-7; D gene uncertain. The CDR3 loop spans 13 amino acids. V gave up 1 base and J gave up 3 bases, with 7 bases separating them. The germline V gene has CDR1 SGHNT and CDR2 YENEEA. As DNA, the CDR3 is TGTGCCAGCAGCTTAGTGGGTATCTACGAGCAGTACTTC. As protein: CASSLVGIYEQYF.

The chain combines TRBV2 with TRBJ1-1, with 10 bases matching TRBD1. Germline-derived CDR1 and CDR2 are SNHLY and FYNNEI. The CDR3 loop spans 15 amino acids. J was trimmed by 5 bases and V by 4 bases; bases with no gene match: 7. The CDR3, as DNA: TGTGCCAGCAGTGGCTGGGAGGGACAGGGGACTGAAGCTTTCTTT. It encodes CASSGWEGQGTEAFF. Full variable domain (missing parts from reference TRBV2 and TRBJ1-1): EPEVTQTPSHQVTQMGQEVILRCVPISNHLYFYWYRQILGQKVEFLVSFYNNEISEKSEIFDDQFSVERPDGSNFTLKIRSTKLEDSAMYFCASSGWEGQGTEAFFGQGTRLTVV.

Only one count was recorded for this clone. The chain recombines TRBV30 with TRBJ1-1; TRBD1 agrees at 8 bases. Losses at the gene ends were 5 bases for V and 4 bases for J; bases not matched to a gene: 3. CDR1 GTSNPN and CDR2 SVGIG come from the germline V gene (reference sequence). The CDR3 is 12 residues long. The CDR3 DNA sequence: TGTGCCTGGCTCGACAGGGGCACTGAAGCTTTCTTT. Residues: CAWLDRGTEAFF.

CDR3 protein: CASSYVGEVEAFF. CDR3 DNA: TGTGCCAGCAGTTACGTTGGGGAAGTTGAAGCTTTCTTT. This chain joins TRBV6-5 and TRBJ1-1; D is unresolved. Trimming took off 2 bases at V and 7 bases at J, with 11 bases between the two ends. Germline V CDR1 and CDR2: MNHEY, SVGAGI. The CDR3 sequence is 13 residues long.

The chain recombines TRBV4-1 with TRBJ1-2; D remains ambiguous. The V gene lost 2 bases and the J gene lost 7 bases, with 11 bases spanning the gap. Germline values: CDR1 MGHRA, CDR2 YSYEKL. The CDR3 totals 13 residues. The CDR3 bases are TGCGCCAGCAGCCAAAGGGCGTATGGTGGCTACACCTTC. It yields the protein CASSQRAYGGYTF.

The CDR3 sequence is CARSWMGCTEAFF. CDR3 sequence (DNA): TGTGCCAGAAGCTGGATGGGGTGCACTGAAGCTTTCTTT. V is TRBV5-3 and J is TRBJ1-1; D remains unclear. TRBV5-3 is noted as an ORF with a role that remains uncertain. This CDR3 contains 13 residues. V lost 3 bases and J lost 4, with 10 bases in between.

This chain links TRBV30 with TRBJ1-1; D might be TRBD1 (6 bases). Per germline, CDR1 GTSNPN and CDR2 SVGIG (reference sequence). V was cut by 1 base and J by 2 bases, with 8 bases left in between. This CDR3 is built from 13 residues. CDR3 loop: CAWSGTVNTEAFF. The CDR3, as DNA: TGTGCCTGGAGTGGGACAGTAAACACTGAAGCTTTCTTT.

The chain is built from TRBV2 and TRBJ1-4, with 9 bases lining up with TRBD1. The CDR3 runs 14 residues. V trimming: 7 bases; J trimming: 8 bases; junction bases outside the gene matches: 8. From germline, CDR1 is SNHLY and CDR2 FYNNEI. The CDR3 DNA reads TGTGCCAGCATTTCGGGGACAGGGCCAGAAAAACTGTTTTTT. It specifies CASISGTGPEKLFF.

This clone has only one observation. The chain joins TRBV19 to TRBJ1-2; TRBD1 aligns across 7 bases. Germline V lookup: CDR1 LNHDA, CDR2 SQIVND (reference sequence). This CDR3 contains 14 residues. Trimming removed 6 bases from V and 8 bases from J; junction bases left unmatched: 12. The CDR3 DNA is TGTGCCAGTAGCCCCGGACAGGCCCGACTGGGCTACACCTTC. Protein product: CASSPGQARLGYTF.

The V call is TRBV7-9, the J call TRBJ2-3; D possibly uses TRBD1 or TRBD2 (6 bases each). The CDR3 spans 12 residues. The V end lost 4 bases, the J end lost 8 bases, and 10 bases lay between the germline ends. Germline CDR1 is SEHNR and CDR2 is FQNEAQ (reference sequence). The CDR3 region has the DNA TGTGCCAGCAGCTCCAGGGGAGGTACGCAGTATTTT. Its protein is CASSSRGGTQYF.

The rearrangement joins TRBV7-9 to TRBJ2-3; D is unclear. The V end lost 4 bases, the J end lost 6 bases, and 11 bases lay between the germline ends. Germline CDR1 and CDR2: SEHNR and FQNEAQ (reference sequence). The CDR3 length is 13 residues. The CDR3: CASSWGTRDTQYF. CDR3 coding DNA: TGTGCCAGCAGCTGGGGAACGAGGGATACGCAGTATTTT.

The V gene is TRBV5-1, the J gene TRBJ1-2, with 8 bases matching TRBD1. Unmatched junction bases numbered 11, after V lost 4 bases and J lost 9 bases. There are 14 residues in the CDR3. Per germline, CDR1 SGHRS and CDR2 YFSETQ. CDR3 amino acids: CASSDPDRAPRYTF. As DNA, the CDR3 is TGCGCCAGCAGCGATCCGGACAGGGCCCCCCGCTACACCTTC.

This clone was seen just once. The chain recombines TRBV4-1 with TRBJ2-7, with D perhaps TRBD1 or TRBD2 (6 bases each). The germline CDR1 and CDR2 sequences are MGHRA and YSYEKL. This CDR3 contains 15 residues. The V end was cut by 1 base, the J end by 2 bases, with 12 bases between. The CDR3 protein is CASSQGAGGAYEQYF. The CDR3 nucleotides read TGCGCCAGCAGCCAAGGGGCCGGGGGCGCCTACGAGCAGTACTTC.

The V and J genes are TRBV12-3 or TRBV12-4 and TRBJ1-2; D might be TRBD1 (5 bases). Trimming took 11 bases from V and 7 from J, leaving 17 bases between them. The CDR3 is 12 residues long. The CDR3 sequence is CACFGGVGGYTF. CDR3 nucleotides: TGTGCCTGTTTTGGGGGGGTCGGTGGCTACACCTTC.

The chain is built from TRBV5-6 and TRBJ2-7, with D possibly matching TRBD1 (6 bases). The V gene's germline CDR1 is SGHDT and CDR2 YYEEEE. This CDR3 spans 15 amino acids. Between the trimmed V and J ends, which lost 0 bases and 4 bases, there was a span of 14 bases. The CDR3 spells CASSLAEQGIYEQYF. CDR3 coding DNA: TGTGCCAGCAGCTTGGCCGAACAGGGAATTTACGAGCAGTACTTC.

About this clone: This sample also contains other DNA sequences that code for the same CDR3. The chain uses TRBV9 and TRBJ1-1; 9 nucleotides match TRBD1. The CDR3 contains 14 residues. CDR1 is SGDLS, CDR2 YYNGEE, per germline. J gave up 1 base and V 4 bases, and 2 bases lay outside the gene matches. The DNA for the CDR3 is TGTGCCAGCAGCCTGACAGGGGGGAACACTGAAGCTTTCTTT. Amino acid sequence: CASSLTGGNTEAFF. The variable domain in full, completed from reference TRBV9 and TRBJ1-1, reads DSGVTQTPKHLITATGQRVTLRCSPRSGDLSVYWYQQSLDQGLQFLIQYYNGEERAKGNILERFSAQQFPDLHSELNLSSLELGDSALYFCASSLTGGNTEAFFGQGTRLTVV.

CDR3 sequence reads: CASSPTRFWDEQYF. CDR3 sequence (DNA): TGTGCCAGCAGCCCTACACGGTTTTGGGACGAGCAGTACTTC. The gene calls are TRBV5-8 and TRBJ2-7; the D is unclear. V was shortened by 4 bases and J by 5 bases, with 16 bases between the two germline ends. Germline CDR1 is SGHTS and CDR2 is YDEGEE. CDR3 size: 14 residues. The whole variable domain, remainder taken from reference TRBV5-8 and TRBJ2-7, is EAGVTQSPTHLIKTRGQQATLRCSPISGHTSVYWYQQALGLGLQFLLWYDEGEERNRGNFPPRFSGRQFPNYSSELNVNALELEDSALYLCASSPTRFWDEQYFGPGTRLTVT.